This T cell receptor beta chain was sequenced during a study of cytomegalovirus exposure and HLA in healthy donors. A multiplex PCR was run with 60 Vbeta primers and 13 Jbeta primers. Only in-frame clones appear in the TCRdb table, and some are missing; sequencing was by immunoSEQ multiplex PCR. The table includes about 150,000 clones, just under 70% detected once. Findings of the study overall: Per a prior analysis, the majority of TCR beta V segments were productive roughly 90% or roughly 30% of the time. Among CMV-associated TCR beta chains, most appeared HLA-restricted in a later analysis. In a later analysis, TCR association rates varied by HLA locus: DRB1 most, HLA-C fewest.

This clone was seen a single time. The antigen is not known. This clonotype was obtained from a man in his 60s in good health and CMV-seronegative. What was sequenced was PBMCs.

CDR3 sequence reads: CASREGGEETQYF. In DNA form, the CDR3 reads TGTGCCAGCCGGGAGGGGGGAGAAGAGACCCAGTACTTC. The V and J genes are TRBV28 and TRBJ2-5, with 8 bases identical to TRBD2. The CDR3 totals 13 residues. V trimming: 8 bases; J trimming: 3 bases; junction bases outside the gene matches: 5. CDR1 and CDR2 from the germline V gene are MDHEN and SYDVKM.